Sequencing of this T cell receptor (beta chain) was carried out in a study of T-cell reconstitution after alpha-beta-depleted transplantation in children (dated by TCRdb to about 2016). At the level of the whole study: Using TCR repertoire profiling, the study quantitatively followed how T-cell immune reconstitution unfolded in children after TCRalphabeta/CD19-depleted allogeneic hematopoietic cell transplantation.

About this clonotype: The antigen it binds to is not known. No base quality information exists; no much larger clone differs at one position.

Trimming removed 5 bases from V and 4 bases from J; the gene matches leave 3 bases unexplained. CDR1 SQVTM and CDR2 ANQGSEA are derived from the germline V gene. Taken from cysteine to phenylalanine, the CDR3 has 12 residues. Just CDR3 DNA is preserved here, 36 bases in frame from base 1. The library was built by means of PCR. The reads were generated on an Illumina HiSeq 2500. To normalize quantification of the TCRbeta repertoire, the TCR libraries were built with molecular barcoding that relied on unique molecular identifiers. TCRdb handled the public reads itself, with Q25 trimming in fastp and clone calling in MiXCR, and kept productive beta chains. Merged by CDR3 protein, the rows form single entries marked with the most common genes and DNA. The table for this sample lists hundreds of thousands of distinct CDR3 sequences; about 11% of them were counted only once. The top ten clonotypes cover less than 5% of the sample.

The sequence was collected from a human donor who donated a stem cell graft to a child with acute myeloid leukemia. Recombination joined TRBV29-1 with TRBJ1-1, with TRBD1 identical over 8 junction bases. The input for sequencing was PBMCs from the stem cell graft donor, taken from the stem cell graft. The CDR3 has the sequence CSVRTGGTEAFF. In nucleotides, the sequence is TGCAGCGTTCGAACAGGGGGCACTGAAGCTTTCTTT. Joined to the reference TRBV29-1 and TRBJ1-1 proteins, this CDR3 gives the full variable domain: SAVISQKPSRDICQRGTSLTIQCQVDSQVTMMFWYRQQPGQSLTLIATANQGSEATYESGFVIDKFPISRPNLTFSTLTVSNMSPEDSSIYLCSVRTGGTEAFFGQGTRLTVV.